The clone carrying this T cell receptor (beta chain) turned up a few times. Its specificity is unknown. Time point reported: sample taken at primary tumor resection. Samples came from 60 to 75 TRACERx patients with untreated early-stage lung cancer. Unsorted whole RNA from tumor, nontumor lung or frozen PBMC underwent sequencing. Every TCR cDNA molecule bore a unique molecular identifier. TCRdb re-derived calls from the 5' RACE reads in MiXCR, one entry per CDR3 protein. This table holds about 10,000 distinct CDR3 sequences, roughly 50% found once. These data originate in a study of spatial heterogeneity in lung cancer. Study-level points and caveats: Within tumors, counts of expanded alpha and beta TCRs tracked tumor mutation counts.

The germline CDR1 and CDR2 sequences are MNHNY and SVGAGI (reference sequence). This CDR3 region has 14 residues. V was clipped by 6 bases and J by 6 bases, with 15 bases between them. The specimen was lung tumor tissue, collected at surgery. This chain uses TRBV6-6 with TRBJ1-5; a weak D match, TRBD1 (6 bases). The sequence derives from a female donor with early-stage non-small cell lung cancer. The chain's CDR3 is CASSPDRTAQPQHF. In nucleotides, the CDR3 is TGTGCCAGCAGCCCTGACAGGACGGCTCAGCCCCAGCATTTT.